This entry lists 12 T cell receptor beta chains sequenced from one sample in a study of CD8 T cells in Susac syndrome. An amount of RNA that ranged from roughly 0.45 to 1 ug was reverse transcribed with random hexamers. TCRdb ran MiXCR on the immunoSEQ multiplex PCR reads and lists one entry per CDR3 protein. Here the sample spans 250,000 to 300,000 distinct CDR3 sequences, almost 85% being singletons. Material: CD8+ T cells from PBMCs. The receptors come from a human donor with multiple sclerosis.

This chain joins TRBV24-1 and TRBJ2-3; the match to TRBD1 covers 7 bases. The CDR3 extends over 14 amino acids. Looked up from germline, CDR1 is KGHDR and CDR2 is SFDVKD. Trimming removed 8 bases from V and 0 bases from J; junction bases left unmatched: 4. The CDR3 bases are TGTGCCACCAATCCGGGACAGAGCACAGATACGCAGTATTTT. Protein product: CATNPGQSTDTQYF.

The gene calls are TRBV20-1 and TRBJ2-1; TRBD1 might be the D (6 bases). The CDR3 runs 14 residues. V was clipped by 6 bases and J by 5 bases, with 17 bases between them. Germline V gives CDR1 DFQATT, CDR2 SNEGSKA (reference sequence). The CDR3 bases are TGCAGTGCCCCGCCAACGGGACACGACAATGAGCAGTTCTTC. It encodes CSAPPTGHDNEQFF.

This clonotype was observed a few times. The rearrangement uses TRBV27 and TRBJ2-2; 7 nucleotides match TRBD2. J gave up 4 bases and V 2 bases, and 1 base lay outside the gene matches. The CDR3 consists of 14 residues. The germline V gene has CDR1 MNHEY and CDR2 SMNVEV (reference sequence). CDR3 sequence reads: CASSLGRATGELFF. Written as DNA, the CDR3 is TGTGCCAGCAGTTTAGGGAGGGCCACCGGGGAGCTGTTTTTT.

The V gene is TRBV30, the J gene TRBJ2-2, with TRBD2 matching 14 bases. The ends lost 4 bases at V and 5 bases at J; junction bases unmatched: 12. This CDR3 contains 18 residues. The germline V gene has CDR1 GTSNPN and CDR2 SVGIG (reference sequence). CDR3 in DNA: TGTGCCTGGACATCGGGACTAGCGGGAGACGGTTGGACCGGGGAGCTGTTTTTT. This sequence encodes CAWTSGLAGDGWTGELFF.

This rearrangement joins TRBV27 to TRBJ1-5, with unresolved D. The CDR3 has 12 amino acids. Germline V lookup: CDR1 MNHEY, CDR2 SMNVEV (reference sequence). Deletions cut 5 bases from V and 6 bases from J, with 8 bases between. CDR3 bases: TGTGCCAGCAGTACCCCGGGTCAGCCCCAGCATTTT. This gives the protein CASSTPGQPQHF.

CDR3 bases: TGTGCCAGCAGTTTATATTGGGACTACACCGGGGAGCTGTTTTTT. Amino acids: CASSLYWDYTGELFF. The chain links TRBV27 to TRBJ2-2; tentative D call: TRBD2 (6 bases). The ends were cut back, 1 base at V and 3 bases at J, with 9 bases in the middle. The CDR3 extends over 15 amino acids. In germline, CDR1 is MNHEY, CDR2 SMNVEV (reference sequence).

The chain carries TRBV27 and TRBJ1-2; tentatively, D is TRBD1 (5 bases). The V gene's germline CDR1 is MNHEY and CDR2 SMNVEV (reference sequence). Trimming shortened V by 4 bases and J by 4 bases, and 13 bases separated the two germline ends. The CDR3 is made up of 14 amino acids. DNA of the CDR3: TGTGCCAGCAGTTCTCGGCTAGGGACCTATGGCTACACCTTC. Translated: CASSSRLGTYGYTF.

The chain uses TRBV11-2 and TRBJ2-7, with 11 bases fitting TRBD2. Looked up from germline, CDR1 is SGHAT and CDR2 is FQNNGV. J lost 0 bases, V lost 3 bases, and 1 base had no gene match. The CDR3 extends over 15 amino acids. The CDR3 sequence is CASSFSGRVSYEQYF. The CDR3 nucleotides are TGTGCCAGCAGCTTTAGCGGGAGGGTCTCCTACGAGCAGTACTTC.

The V gene is TRBV28, the J gene TRBJ2-3, with 8 bases fitting TRBD2. CDR1 MDHEN and CDR2 SYDVKM come from the germline V gene. The CDR3 has 15 amino acids. V dropped 3 bases and J dropped 0; count of bases not matched to a gene: 2. This CDR3 is CASSLTSASTDTQYF. The CDR3 DNA follows: TGTGCCAGCAGTTTGACTAGCGCTAGCACAGATACGCAGTATTTT.

This clonotype has only a few counts. Here the CDR3 reads CASSFSPDEQYF. Here the CDR3 DNA reads TGTGCCAGCAGTTTCTCCCCGGACGAGCAGTACTTC. This sequence joins TRBV12-3 or TRBV12-4 and TRBJ2-7; D uncertain. The CDR3 is made up of 12 amino acids. The germline V and J ends were trimmed by 3 bases and 5 bases, with 8 bases remaining between them.

V and J are TRBV29-1 and TRBJ2-1; TRBD2 matches 8 bases. In germline, CDR1 is SQVTM, CDR2 ANQGSEA. Unmatched junction bases numbered 6, after V lost 6 bases and J lost 5 bases. The CDR3 consists of 13 residues. In DNA, the CDR3 is TGCAGCGTGACCAGCGGGAGCCACAATGAGCAGTTCTTC. Its protein is CSVTSGSHNEQFF.

V and J are TRBV6-6 and TRBJ2-7; tentatively, D is TRBD2 (6 bases). V lost 0 bases, J lost 3 bases, and 12 bases lay in between. Germline lookup yields CDR1 MNHNY and CDR2 SVGAGI (reference sequence). The CDR3 length is 15 residues. Written as DNA, the CDR3 is TGTGCCAGCAGTTACTCTGCGGGGAACAGCTACGAGCAGTACTTC. As protein: CASSYSAGNSYEQYF.